The 3 T cell receptor beta chains listed next were all sequenced from one sample in a study of T cell changes during pregnancy in multiple sclerosis. Measured with immunoSEQ multiplex PCR; TCRdb has only the in-frame clones, and not every one. Altogether 56,000 or so clones are present, approximately 90% being singletons, with the ten largest covering roughly 2%. Sequenced material: peripheral blood, taken in the first trimester of pregnancy. These receptors were obtained from a female donor in good health, enrolled as a control in a pregnancy study.

The V gene is TRBV7-8, the J gene TRBJ2-1; 13 bases are a match to TRBD2. This CDR3 contains 15 residues. The germline V gene has CDR1 SGHVS and CDR2 FQNEAQ. V shed 5 bases and J 6 bases; nucleotides not matched to a gene: 4. This chain's CDR3 is CASSGTSGGANEQFF. The CDR3 nucleotides are TGTGCCAGCAGCGGAACTAGCGGGGGGGCCAATGAGCAGTTCTTC.

On this clone itself: Sequence at one end of the junction differs from germline and may be a read error. V usage is TRBV4-1 and J usage is TRBJ2-7; 12 bases match TRBD2. Germline V CDR1 and CDR2: MGHRA, YSYEKL. The CDR3 runs to 16 residues. Here the CDR3 reads CASSQILAGGPYEQHF. CDR3 nucleotide sequence: TGCGCCAGCAGCCAAATTCTAGCGGGGGGGCCTTACGAGCAGCACTTC.

This chain connects TRBV6-5 to TRBJ1-5; tentative D call: TRBD1 (6 bases). Trimming cost V 6 bases and J 9 bases, with 18 bases left between them. The CDR3 has 14 amino acids. Looked up from germline, CDR1 is MNHEY and CDR2 is SVGAGI. Written as DNA, the CDR3 is TGTGCCAGCAGGAGGACTGACCCCAGGGGGCCCCAGCATTTT. This codes for CASRRTDPRGPQHF.